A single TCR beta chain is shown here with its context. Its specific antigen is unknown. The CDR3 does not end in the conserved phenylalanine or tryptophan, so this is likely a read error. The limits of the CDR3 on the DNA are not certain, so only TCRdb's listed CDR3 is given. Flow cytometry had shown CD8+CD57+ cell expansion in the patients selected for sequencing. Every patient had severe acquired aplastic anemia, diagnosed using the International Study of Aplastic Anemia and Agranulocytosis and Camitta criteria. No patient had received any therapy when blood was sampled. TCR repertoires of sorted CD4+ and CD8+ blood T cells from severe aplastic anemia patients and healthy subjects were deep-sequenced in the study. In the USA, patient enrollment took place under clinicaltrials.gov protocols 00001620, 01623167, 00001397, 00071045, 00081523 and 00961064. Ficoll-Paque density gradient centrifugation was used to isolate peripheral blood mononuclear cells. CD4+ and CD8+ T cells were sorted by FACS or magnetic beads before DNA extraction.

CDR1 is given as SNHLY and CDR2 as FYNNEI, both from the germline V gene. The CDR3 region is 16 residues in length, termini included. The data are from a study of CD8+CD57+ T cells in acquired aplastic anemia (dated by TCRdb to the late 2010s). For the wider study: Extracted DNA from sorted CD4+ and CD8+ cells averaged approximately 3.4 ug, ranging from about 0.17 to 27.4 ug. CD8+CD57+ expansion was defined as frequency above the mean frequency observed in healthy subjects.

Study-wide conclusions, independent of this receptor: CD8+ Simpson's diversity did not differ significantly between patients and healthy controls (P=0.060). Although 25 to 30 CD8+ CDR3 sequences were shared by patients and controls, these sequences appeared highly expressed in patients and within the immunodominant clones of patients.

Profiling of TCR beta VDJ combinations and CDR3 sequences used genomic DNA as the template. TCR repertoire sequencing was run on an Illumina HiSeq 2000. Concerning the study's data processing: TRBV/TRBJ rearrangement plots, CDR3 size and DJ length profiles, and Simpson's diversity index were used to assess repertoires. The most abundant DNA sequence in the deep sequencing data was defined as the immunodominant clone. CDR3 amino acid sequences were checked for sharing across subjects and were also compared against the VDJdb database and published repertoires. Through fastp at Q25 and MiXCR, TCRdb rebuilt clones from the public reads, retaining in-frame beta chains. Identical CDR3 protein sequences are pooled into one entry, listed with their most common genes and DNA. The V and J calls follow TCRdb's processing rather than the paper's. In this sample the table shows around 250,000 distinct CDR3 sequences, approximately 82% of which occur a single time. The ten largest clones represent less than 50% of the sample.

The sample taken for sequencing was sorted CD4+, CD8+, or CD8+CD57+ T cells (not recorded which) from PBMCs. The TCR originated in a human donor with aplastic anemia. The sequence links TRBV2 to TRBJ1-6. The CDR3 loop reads CASSLGEGGYDSPFHP.